A selection of T cell receptor beta chains follows, all from one sample in a study of cytomegalovirus exposure and HLA in healthy donors. TCRdb's copy holds only in-frame clones and misses some; the assay was immunoSEQ multiplex PCR. The sample lists under 300,000 clones, approximately 84% seen once, with 1.5% to 2.5% in the top ten. The sample taken for sequencing was PBMCs. The receptor set was obtained from a middle-aged woman in good health and CMV-seropositive. Both conserved end residues are trimmed from each CDR3.

V,J,CDR3
TRBV11-2,TRBJ1-1,ASSLVTGKGTEAF
TRBV7-9,TRBJ1-6,ASSRRDNPSSSYNSPLH
TRBV2,TRBJ2-5,ASSEFTSGRETQY
TRBV6-5,TRBJ2-7,ASSYSYMESYEQY
TRBV6-1,TRBJ1-2,ASSPSRGTPDGYT
TRBV5-8,TRBJ1-4,ASSPGTGESTNEKLF
TRBV28,TRBJ1-2,ASRAQGELSYT
TRBV29-1,TRBJ2-1,SGKTSGPYNEQF
TRBV5-1,TRBJ2-2,ASSTQGTGELF
TRBV9,TRBJ2-5,ASSILGQTESETQY
TRBV6-1,TRBJ1-1,ASSERANKTGVGGSNTEAF